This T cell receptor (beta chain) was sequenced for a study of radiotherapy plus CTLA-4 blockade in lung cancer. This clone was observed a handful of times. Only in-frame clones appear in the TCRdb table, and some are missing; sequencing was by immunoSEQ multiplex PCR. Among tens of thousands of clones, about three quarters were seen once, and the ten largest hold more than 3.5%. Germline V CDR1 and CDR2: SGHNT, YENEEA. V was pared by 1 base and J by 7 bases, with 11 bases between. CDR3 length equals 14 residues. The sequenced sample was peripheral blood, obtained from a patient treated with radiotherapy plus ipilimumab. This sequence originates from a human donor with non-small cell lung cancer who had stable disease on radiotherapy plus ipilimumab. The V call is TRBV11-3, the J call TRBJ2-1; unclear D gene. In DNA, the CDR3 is TGTGCCAGCAGCTTAGGAAGCCTGATGAATGAGCAGTTCTTC. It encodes CASSLGSLMNEQFF.